This TCR beta chain was recorded in a study of cytomegalovirus exposure and HLA in healthy donors. Study-wide findings and caveats: Some public TCRs appeared in many individuals, while most sequences were rare.

Researchers ran the PCR with 60 Vbeta and 13 Jbeta primers. Assay: immunoSEQ multiplex PCR; the TCRdb copy retains only in-frame clones and omits some. This sample has around 170,000 clones, with around three quarters found just once. Comments on this clone: What it recognizes is unknown.

Sample: PBMCs. The TCR was taken from a man aged 35-49 years in good health and CMV-seronegative.

CDR3 nucleotides: TGTGCCAGCAGTTACGGGCCAGGGGGCATTTACGAGCAGTACTTC. It translates to CASSYGPGGIYEQYF. This chain links TRBV6-5 with TRBJ2-7, with 8 nucleotides matching TRBD1. V was pared by 2 bases and J by 4 bases, with 7 bases of the junction left unmatched. The CDR3 is 15 residues long. Germline CDR1 is MNHEY and CDR2 is SVGAGI.